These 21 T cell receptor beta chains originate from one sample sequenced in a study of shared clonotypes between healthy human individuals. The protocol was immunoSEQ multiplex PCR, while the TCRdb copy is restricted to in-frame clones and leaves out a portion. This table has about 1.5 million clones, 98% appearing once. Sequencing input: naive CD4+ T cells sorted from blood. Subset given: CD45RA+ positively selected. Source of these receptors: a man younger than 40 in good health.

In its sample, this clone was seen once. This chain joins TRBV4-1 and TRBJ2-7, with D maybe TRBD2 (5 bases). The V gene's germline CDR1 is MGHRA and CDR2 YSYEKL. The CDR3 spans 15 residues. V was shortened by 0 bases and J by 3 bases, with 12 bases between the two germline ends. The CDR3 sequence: CASSQDRARGYEQYF. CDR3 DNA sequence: TGCGCCAGCAGCCAAGATCGGGCTCGGGGCTACGAGCAGTACTTC.

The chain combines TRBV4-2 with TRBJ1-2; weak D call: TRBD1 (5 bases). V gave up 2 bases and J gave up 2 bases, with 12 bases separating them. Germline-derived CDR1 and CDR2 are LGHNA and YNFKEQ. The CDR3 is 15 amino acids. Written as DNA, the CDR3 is TGTGCCAGCAGCCAATCTGTGAGGGGAAACTATGGCTACACCTTC. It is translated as CASSQSVRGNYGYTF.

The CDR3 protein is CAISESLAGGETQYF. The CDR3 region has the DNA TGTGCCATCAGTGAGTCTTTGGCAGGCGGAGAGACCCAGTACTTC. The genes are TRBV10-3 and TRBJ2-5; D is ambiguous. The V end lost 0 bases, the J end lost 4 bases, and 12 bases lay between the germline ends. The CDR3 loop spans 15 amino acids. In germline, CDR1 is ENHRY, CDR2 SYGVKD.

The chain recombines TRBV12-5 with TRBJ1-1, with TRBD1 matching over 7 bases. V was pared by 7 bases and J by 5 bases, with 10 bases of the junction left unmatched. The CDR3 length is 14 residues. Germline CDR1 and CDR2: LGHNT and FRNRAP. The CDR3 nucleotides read TGTGCTAGTGCCATTGAGGGGGCGCAAACTGAAGCTTTCTTT. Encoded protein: CASAIEGAQTEAFF.

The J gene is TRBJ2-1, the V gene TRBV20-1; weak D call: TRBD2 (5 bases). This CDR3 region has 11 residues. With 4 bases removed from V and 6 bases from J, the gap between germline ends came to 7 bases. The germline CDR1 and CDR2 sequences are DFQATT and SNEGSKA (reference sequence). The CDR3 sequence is CSAKGSNEQFF. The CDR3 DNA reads TGCAGTGCTAAAGGGAGCAATGAGCAGTTCTTC.

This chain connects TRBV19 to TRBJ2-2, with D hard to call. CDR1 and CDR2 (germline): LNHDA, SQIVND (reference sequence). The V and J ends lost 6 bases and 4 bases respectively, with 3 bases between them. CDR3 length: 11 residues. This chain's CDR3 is CASRGTGELFF. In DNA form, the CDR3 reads TGTGCCAGTAGGGGCACCGGGGAGCTGTTTTTT. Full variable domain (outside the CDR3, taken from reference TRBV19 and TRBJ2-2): DGGITQSPKYLFRKEGQNVTLSCEQNLNHDAMYWYRQDPGQGLRLIYYSQIVNDFQKGDIAEGYSVSREKKESFPLTVTSAQKNPTAFYLCASRGTGELFFGEGSRLTVL.

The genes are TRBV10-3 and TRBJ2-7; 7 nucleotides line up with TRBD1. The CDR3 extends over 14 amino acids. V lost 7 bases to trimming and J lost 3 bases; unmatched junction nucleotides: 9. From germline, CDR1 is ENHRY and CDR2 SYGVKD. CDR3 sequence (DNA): TGTGCCATCACCTCGGACAGGCAGCTCTACGAGCAGTACTTC. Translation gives CAITSDRQLYEQYF.

As DNA, the CDR3 is TGTGCCAGCAGCGGCTTTGCTAGCGGGATCTCTTACCAAGAGACCCAGTACTTC. Protein sequence: CASSGFASGISYQETQYF. This rearrangement joins TRBV11-2 to TRBJ2-5; 9 bases are a match to TRBD2. Trimming at V came to 5 bases and at J to 0 bases, leaving 13 bases not matched to a gene. The V gene's germline CDR1 is SGHAT and CDR2 FQNNGV. There are 18 residues in the CDR3.

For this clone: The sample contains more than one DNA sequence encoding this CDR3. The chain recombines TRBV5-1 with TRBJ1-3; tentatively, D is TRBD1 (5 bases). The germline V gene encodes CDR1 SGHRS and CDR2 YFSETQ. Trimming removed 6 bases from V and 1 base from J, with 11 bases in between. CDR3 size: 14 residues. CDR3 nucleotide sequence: TGCGCCAGCACCCCTGGGGGGTCTGGAAACACCATATATTTT. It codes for CASTPGGSGNTIYF.

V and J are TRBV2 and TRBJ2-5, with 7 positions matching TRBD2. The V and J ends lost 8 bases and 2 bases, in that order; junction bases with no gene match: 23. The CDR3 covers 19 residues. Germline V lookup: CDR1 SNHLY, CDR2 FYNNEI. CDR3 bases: TGTGCCAGCGCAACGGTAAGGCTAGCGGAGGATTCACCTCAAGAGACCCAGTACTTC. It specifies CASATVRLAEDSPQETQYF.

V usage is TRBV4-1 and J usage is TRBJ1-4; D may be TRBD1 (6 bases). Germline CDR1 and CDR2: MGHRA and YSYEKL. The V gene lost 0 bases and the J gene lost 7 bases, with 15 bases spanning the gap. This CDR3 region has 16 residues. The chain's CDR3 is CASSQEGGWGSEKLFF. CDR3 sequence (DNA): TGCGCCAGCAGCCAAGAAGGGGGGTGGGGAAGTGAAAAACTGTTTTTT.

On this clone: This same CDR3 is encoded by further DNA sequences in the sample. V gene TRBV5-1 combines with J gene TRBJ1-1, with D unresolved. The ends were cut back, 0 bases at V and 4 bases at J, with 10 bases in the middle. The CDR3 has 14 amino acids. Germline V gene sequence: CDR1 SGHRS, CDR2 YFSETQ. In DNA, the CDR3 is TGCGCCAGCAGCTTGGCCGGGGTTGCCACTGAAGCTTTCTTT. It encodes CASSLAGVATEAFF.

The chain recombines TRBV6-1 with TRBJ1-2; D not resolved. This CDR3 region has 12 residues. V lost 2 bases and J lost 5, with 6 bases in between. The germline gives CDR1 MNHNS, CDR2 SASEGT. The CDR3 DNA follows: TGTGCCAGCAGTGAAAATCTGTATGGCTACACCTTC. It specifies CASSENLYGYTF.

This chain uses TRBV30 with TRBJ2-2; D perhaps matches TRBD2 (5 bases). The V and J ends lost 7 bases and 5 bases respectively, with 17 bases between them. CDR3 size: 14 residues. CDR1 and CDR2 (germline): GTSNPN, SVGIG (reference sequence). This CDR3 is CASEGPSGTGELFF. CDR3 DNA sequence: TGTGCCTCGGAAGGGCCCTCGGGGACCGGGGAGCTGTTTTTT.

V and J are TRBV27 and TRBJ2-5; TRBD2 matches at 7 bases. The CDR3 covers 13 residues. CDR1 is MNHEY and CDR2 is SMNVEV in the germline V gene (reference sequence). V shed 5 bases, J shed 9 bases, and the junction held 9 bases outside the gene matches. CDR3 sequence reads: CASSRSGTTAQYF. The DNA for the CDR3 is TGTGCCAGCAGTAGGAGCGGGACGACGGCCCAGTACTTC.

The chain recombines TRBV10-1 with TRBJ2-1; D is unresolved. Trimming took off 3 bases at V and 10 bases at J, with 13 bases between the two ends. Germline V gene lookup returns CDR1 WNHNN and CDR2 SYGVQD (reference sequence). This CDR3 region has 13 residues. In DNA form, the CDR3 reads TGCGCCAGCAGTGATGGCCTGGCCGAAGAGCAGTTCTTC. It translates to CASSDGLAEEQFF.

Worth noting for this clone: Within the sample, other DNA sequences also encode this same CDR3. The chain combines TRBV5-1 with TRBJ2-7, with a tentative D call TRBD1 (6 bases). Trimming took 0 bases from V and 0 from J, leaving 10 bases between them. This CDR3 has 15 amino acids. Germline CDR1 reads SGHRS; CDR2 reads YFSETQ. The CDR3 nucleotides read TGCGCCAGCAGCTTGGCCCCAGGGGACTCCTACGAGCAGTACTTC. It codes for CASSLAPGDSYEQYF.

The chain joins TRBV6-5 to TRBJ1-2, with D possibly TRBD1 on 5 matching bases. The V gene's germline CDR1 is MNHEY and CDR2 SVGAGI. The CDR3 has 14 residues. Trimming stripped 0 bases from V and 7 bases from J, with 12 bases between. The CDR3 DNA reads TGTGCCAGCAGTTACTCTTTCGGGGGGTCTGGCTACACCTTC. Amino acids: CASSYSFGGSGYTF.

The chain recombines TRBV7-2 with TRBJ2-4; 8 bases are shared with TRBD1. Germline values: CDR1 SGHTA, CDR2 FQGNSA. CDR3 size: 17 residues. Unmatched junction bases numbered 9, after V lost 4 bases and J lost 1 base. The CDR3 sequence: CASSSGGDRGAKNIQYF. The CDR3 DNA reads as TGTGCCAGCAGCTCCGGGGGTGACAGGGGTGCCAAAAACATTCAGTACTTC.

The CDR3 region is CASSFVKTQYF. CDR3 nucleotides: TGTGCCAGCAGCTTTGTTAAGACCCAGTACTTC. This rearrangement joins TRBV5-8 to TRBJ2-5; D not resolved. Trimming removed 2 bases from V and 6 bases from J, with 5 bases in between. Germline V gene data show CDR1 as SGHTS and CDR2 as YDEGEE. The CDR3 contains 11 residues.

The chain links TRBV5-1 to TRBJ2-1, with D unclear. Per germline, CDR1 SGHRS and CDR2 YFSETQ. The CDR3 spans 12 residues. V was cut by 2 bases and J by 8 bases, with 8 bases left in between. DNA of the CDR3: TGCGCCAGCAGCTTATTGAGTCATGAGCAGTTCTTC. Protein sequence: CASSLLSHEQFF. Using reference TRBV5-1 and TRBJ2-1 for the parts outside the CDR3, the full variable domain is KAGVTQTPRYLIKTRGQQVTLSCSPISGHRSVSWYQQTPGQGLQFLFEYFSETQRNKGNFPGRFSGRQFSNSRSEMNVSTLELGDSALYLCASSLLSHEQFFGPGTRLTVL.